These T cell receptor beta chains were read from a single sample in a study of cytomegalovirus exposure and HLA in healthy donors. Method: immunoSEQ multiplex PCR; TCRdb's copy keeps in-frame clones and lacks some. This table holds 210,000 or so clones, about 77% found once. Sample: PBMCs. Receptors originate from a boy under 18 in good health and CMV-seronegative. Both conserved end residues are trimmed from each CDR3. Where a row states a size, it is once, few, many or the class of an expanded clone; other rows omit it.

abundance	v_gene	j_gene	CDR3aa
NA	TRBV27	TRBJ2-7	ASMRLAGVGYEQY
NA	TRBV5-6	TRBJ2-3	ASSTGLAGRTDTQY
NA	TRBV29-1	TRBJ1-2	SVGLGQVYGYT
few	TRBV10-3	TRBJ1-4	AISERQGKGNEKLF
NA	TRBV7-6	TRBJ1-1	ASSQGHMNTEAF
NA	TRBV11-2	TRBJ2-3	ASSLDADTQY
NA	TRBV6-5	TRBJ1-1	ASSADRGAEAF
NA	TRBV29-1	TRBJ2-1	SAKRVVAGSSYNEQF
NA	TRBV6-5	NA	ASSSTSGGYEQY
NA	TRBV18	TRBJ2-2	ASSPPAGATGELF
NA	TRBV5-4	TRBJ2-5	ASSLVSGISETQY
NA	TRBV10-1	TRBJ2-3	ASSEFRGSTDTQY
NA	TRBV2	TRBJ2-5	ASTGRETQY
NA	TRBV5-5	TRBJ1-1	ASSQTWTGRTEAF
once	TRBV7-3	TRBJ2-1	ASPGLAVYNEQF